This entry lists 27 T cell receptor beta chains sequenced from one sample in a study of blood T cell repertoires in COVID-19. The method was immunoSEQ multiplex PCR; TCRdb's version includes in-frame clones alone and lacks a portion of them. Among around 160,000 clones, about 80% were seen once, and the ten largest hold roughly 3.4%. Sequenced sample: PBMCs or T cells enriched from blood (not recorded which). Source of these receptors: a woman aged 60 to 75 who had recovered from COVID-19.

This clone was seen a few times. V and J are TRBV6-5 and TRBJ2-5; D is uncertain. Germline loops: CDR1 MNHEY, CDR2 SVGAGI. The CDR3 totals 12 residues. Trimming took 4 bases from V and 3 from J, leaving 6 bases between them. CDR3 bases: TGTGCCAGCAGTTCTTCCGAAGAGACCCAGTACTTC. This sequence encodes CASSSSEETQYF.

This chain uses TRBV25-1 with TRBJ1-2; 10 positions agree with TRBD1. V trimming: 5 bases; J trimming: 7 bases; junction bases outside the gene matches: 16. The CDR3 runs to 17 residues. CDR1 is MGHDK and CDR2 is SYGVNS in the germline V gene. CDR3 sequence: CASSPTSGTGDGAGYTF. The DNA of the CDR3 is TGTGCCAGCAGTCCGACCTCCGGGACAGGGGATGGGGCTGGCTACACCTTC.

This sequence joins TRBV29-1 and TRBJ1-3; maybe TRBD1 (5 bases). Germline V CDR1 and CDR2: SQVTM, ANQGSEA. This CDR3 has 14 amino acids. Trimming cost V 6 bases and J 0 bases, with 12 bases left between them. For the CDR3, the DNA is TGCAGCGTCCTGACAGTCACCTCTGGAAACACCATATATTTT. This gives the protein CSVLTVTSGNTIYF.

The CDR3: CASSSQGGETQYF. In DNA, the CDR3 is TGTGCCAGCAGCTCCCAGGGGGGAGAGACCCAGTACTTC. The chain employs TRBV7-2 and TRBJ2-5; D is perhaps TRBD1 (7 bases). The CDR3 runs to 13 residues. The germline gives CDR1 SGHTA, CDR2 FQGNSA. Trimming stripped 4 bases from V and 4 bases from J, with 10 bases between.

This chain uses TRBV2 with TRBJ2-3, with 8 bases that match TRBD1. The CDR3 consists of 14 residues. The V gene end was trimmed by 6 bases and the J gene end by 3 bases; junction bases not matched to a gene: 5. Germline V gives CDR1 SNHLY, CDR2 FYNNEI. CDR3 in DNA: TGTGCCAGCAGGCCAGGGGGCAGGACAGATACGCAGTATTTT. This codes for CASRPGGRTDTQYF.

The chain recombines TRBV3-1 (or the pseudogene TRBV3-2) with TRBJ2-3; possibly TRBD1 for D (6 bases). CDR3 length: 15 residues. Germline values: CDR1 LGHDT, CDR2 YNNKEL (reference sequence). V was pared by 3 bases and J by 3 bases, with 13 bases between. CDR3 DNA: TGTGCCAGCAGCCAGTTGACAGGTGCAACAGATACGCAGTATTTT. This encodes CASSQLTGATDTQYF.

The CDR3 is CASSLDSYGYTF. The CDR3 DNA sequence: TGTGCCAGCAGCCTGGACAGCTATGGCTACACCTTC. The rearrangement joins TRBV7-6 to TRBJ1-2; D is possibly TRBD1 (6 bases). Germline V lookup: CDR1 SGHVS, CDR2 FNYEAQ. Trimming took off 5 bases at V and 4 bases at J, with 8 bases between the two ends. The CDR3 contains 12 residues.

A single count supports this clone. The chain is built from TRBV19 and TRBJ1-2, with D possibly matching TRBD1 (5 bases). CDR1 and CDR2 (germline): LNHDA, SQIVND (reference sequence). V was trimmed by 5 bases and J by 0 bases, leaving 10 bases between them. This CDR3 region has 14 residues. Here the CDR3 reads CASSDRHANYGYTF. DNA for the CDR3: TGTGCCAGTAGTGACAGACATGCTAACTATGGCTACACCTTC.

This chain joins TRBV21-1 and TRBJ2-1; the DNA was not used to check the table's D call, TRBD1. TRBV21-1 corresponds to a pseudogene. This CDR3 comprises 14 residues. This CDR3 is CAIYSSRPANEQFF. The DNA of the CDR3 is TGTGCCATATACAGTAGTCGTCCGGCAAATGAGCAGTTCTTC.

This clone was observed at least ten times. This chain uses TRBV28 with TRBJ1-3; D might be TRBD1 (6 bases). This CDR3 is 15 amino acids long. CDR1 is MDHEN and CDR2 is SYDVKM in the germline V gene. Deletions cut 6 bases from V and 2 bases from J, with 14 bases between. CDR3 protein: CASSRRQETGNTIYF. The CDR3 DNA is TGTGCCAGCAGCAGAAGACAGGAAACTGGAAACACCATATATTTT.

In this sample, this clone turned up a few times. V is TRBV29-1 and J is TRBJ1-1; TRBD1 agrees at 8 bases. The V gene end was trimmed by 5 bases and the J gene end by 11 bases; junction bases not matched to a gene: 7. Per the germline V gene, CDR1 is SQVTM and CDR2 is ANQGSEA. The CDR3 is 11 amino acids. The CDR3 loop reads CSVPTGEFAFF. The CDR3 nucleotides are TGCAGCGTTCCGACAGGGGAGTTTGCTTTCTTT.

The chain is built from TRBV14 and TRBJ1-5; 8 bases align to TRBD1. Germline-derived CDR1 and CDR2 are SGHDN and FVKESK. This CDR3 is built from 15 residues. Trimming removed 1 base from V and 6 bases from J; junction bases left unmatched: 5. The CDR3 region is CASSQAGGAGQPQHF. CDR3 bases: TGTGCCAGCAGCCAAGCAGGGGGCGCAGGTCAGCCCCAGCATTTT.

This rearrangement joins TRBV12-3 or TRBV12-4 to TRBJ1-2, with no clear D. Trimming took off 0 bases at V and 8 bases at J, with 10 bases between the two ends. The length of the CDR3 is 13 residues. The CDR3 DNA reads TGTGCCAGCAGTTTAGCGAGGGAGAGGGGCTACACCTTC. Protein sequence: CASSLARERGYTF.

J is TRBJ1-5 and V is TRBV24-1; D gene unclear. This CDR3 region has 16 residues. Between the trimmed V and J ends, which lost 3 bases and 7 bases, there was a span of 18 bases. Per the germline V gene, CDR1 is KGHDR and CDR2 is SFDVKD. The DNA for the CDR3 is TGTGCCACCAGTGATCCAAGCACGGGAGCGGGCCAGCCCCAGCATTTT. It is translated as CATSDPSTGAGQPQHF.

CDR3 bases: TGTGCCAGCAGGCGACTAGCGGGGAGGGATACGCAGTATTTT. Encoded protein: CASRRLAGRDTQYF. The gene calls are TRBV6-7 and TRBJ2-3; 11 bases align to TRBD2. TRBV6-7 is labeled an ORF, and its function is uncertain. The CDR3 totals 14 residues. With 6 bases clipped from V and 6 bases from J, the junction kept 5 bases outside the gene matches.

This clone was picked up a small number of times. The chain recombines TRBV11-1 with TRBJ1-2; D is possibly TRBD1 (6 bases). V lost 5 bases and J lost 3, with 10 bases in between. The CDR3 has 13 residues. Per the germline V gene, CDR1 is SGHAT and CDR2 is FQDESV (reference sequence). The CDR3 region is CASSISGDYGYTF. The CDR3 nucleotides are TGTGCCAGCAGCATTTCAGGGGACTATGGCTACACCTTC.

This sequence joins TRBV6-5 and TRBJ1-6, with D uncertain. The V end was cut by 0 bases, the J end by 11 bases, with 8 bases between. Germline V lookup: CDR1 MNHEY, CDR2 SVGAGI. The CDR3 is made up of 13 amino acids. CDR3 loop: CASSYSRQTPLHF. CDR3 sequence (DNA): TGTGCCAGCAGTTACTCGAGGCAGACACCCCTCCACTTT.

This rearrangement joins TRBV7-9 to TRBJ1-1; maybe TRBD1 (6 bases). Trimming removed 3 bases from V and 5 bases from J, with 10 bases in between. Germline CDR1 and CDR2: SEHNR and FQNEAQ (reference sequence). There are 13 residues in the CDR3. The CDR3 reads CASSFRQVTEAFF. The CDR3 DNA follows: TGTGCCAGCAGCTTTCGACAGGTAACTGAAGCTTTCTTT. The whole variable domain, remainder taken from reference TRBV7-9 and TRBJ1-1, is DTGVSQNPRHKITKRGQNVTFRCDPISEHNRLYWYRQTLGQGPEFLTYFQNEAQLEKSRLLSDRFSAERPKGSFSTLEIQRTEQGDSAMYLCASSFRQVTEAFFGQGTRLTVV.

The rearrangement links TRBV6-5 to TRBJ1-6, with D hard to call. This CDR3 is built from 15 residues. In germline, CDR1 is MNHEY, CDR2 SVGAGI. Deletions cut 6 bases from V and 8 bases from J, with 17 bases between. CDR3 sequence: CASRPPGGVDSPLHF. The CDR3 DNA reads TGTGCCAGCAGGCCCCCGGGCGGGGTCGATTCACCCCTCCACTTT.

As DNA, the CDR3 is TGTGCCAGCAGTTACTCGCCCAGTGAAGAGAACACTGAAGCTTTCTTT. Translating it yields CASSYSPSEENTEAFF. The gene calls are TRBV6-5 and TRBJ1-1, with D uncertain. The germline CDR1 and CDR2 sequences are MNHEY and SVGAGI. V lost 0 bases and J lost 1, with 12 bases in between. The CDR3 has 16 residues.

The table lists this clone with many counts. Other DNA sequences within the sample encode an identical CDR3. The V call is TRBV5-6, the J call TRBJ1-2, with 12 bases fitting TRBD1. V lost 2 bases to trimming and J lost 8 bases; unmatched junction nucleotides: 10. The length of the CDR3 is 16 residues. Per germline, CDR1 SGHDT and CDR2 YYEEEE. The CDR3, as DNA: TGTGCCAGCAGCTTTGCGGGACAGGGGGCTCGAGGGGGCTACACCTTC. Translated: CASSFAGQGARGGYTF.

This clone was seen only a few times. The rearrangement joins TRBV24-1 to TRBJ2-5; 8 bases map to TRBD1. The junction had 9 bases not matched to a gene; V was cut back by 3 bases and J by 7 bases. The germline CDR1 and CDR2 sequences are KGHDR and SFDVKD. CDR3 length: 15 residues. CDR3 DNA sequence: TGTGCCACCAGTGATACGACAGGGGCCGCAGGGACCCAGTACTTC. It yields the protein CATSDTTGAAGTQYF.

This clone has more than one count but fewer than ten. This chain connects TRBV29-1 to TRBJ1-3; TRBD1 is a possible D gene (5 bases). Per the germline V gene, CDR1 is SQVTM and CDR2 is ANQGSEA. Trimming stripped 3 bases from V and 0 bases from J, with 15 bases between. This CDR3 comprises 16 residues. The CDR3 DNA reads as TGCAGCGTTGATTCGGGGGAGCCGAGCTCTGGAAACACCATATATTTT. Translated, it gives CSVDSGEPSSGNTIYF.

In the case of this clone: The same CDR3 can be traced to other DNA sequences in this sample. The V and J genes are TRBV27 and TRBJ2-7; 7 nucleotides agree with TRBD1. This CDR3 spans 14 amino acids. CDR1 and CDR2 from the germline V gene are MNHEY and SMNVEV (reference sequence). The trim removed 3 bases at V and 1 base at J, leaving 3 bases unmatched. The CDR3 DNA reads as TGTGCCAGCAGTTTGTCCAGGGGGTCCTACGAGCAGTACTTC. Amino acid sequence: CASSLSRGSYEQYF.

The chain employs TRBV29-1 and TRBJ2-3; 8 nucleotides line up with TRBD2. V was clipped by 3 bases and J by 2 bases; unmatched bases: 13. In germline, CDR1 is SQVTM, CDR2 ANQGSEA. The length of the CDR3 is 17 residues. Here the CDR3 DNA reads TGCAGCGTTGAGGTAGGACTAGCAGAGATCTACACAGATACGCAGTATTTT. This codes for CSVEVGLAEIYTDTQYF.

The chain links TRBV9 to TRBJ1-6; TRBD1 matches at 7 bases. J lost 6 bases, V lost 2 bases, and 5 bases had no gene match. Germline assignment: CDR1 SGDLS and CDR2 YYNGEE. The CDR3 consists of 15 residues. CDR3 in DNA: TGTGCCAGCAGCGTCGGCGACAGGGTTAATTCACCCCTCCACTTT. This sequence encodes CASSVGDRVNSPLHF.

This clone was seen more than once but under ten times. V gene TRBV3-1 (or the pseudogene TRBV3-2) combines with J gene TRBJ2-5, with 9 bases that match TRBD2. CDR1 and CDR2 (germline): LGHDT, YNNKEL (reference sequence). V lost 4 bases, J lost 6 bases, and 6 bases stayed unmatched. This CDR3 is built from 14 residues. The chain's CDR3 is CASSLTLAGKTQYF. The CDR3, as DNA: TGTGCCAGCAGCCTAACCCTAGCGGGGAAGACCCAGTACTTC.